The 13 T cell receptor beta chains presented below share a single source sample, sequenced in a study of blood T cell repertoires in COVID-19. Repertoires were generated with immunoSEQ multiplex PCR, while TCRdb's copy carries only in-frame clones and drops some. The data hold about 250,000 clones, with roughly 80% observed a single time. Source material: peripheral blood. These TCRs come from a woman aged 70-85 years with acute or convalescent COVID-19.

This clone appeared once. The chain couples TRBV29-1 to TRBJ2-3, with a weak D call TRBD1 (5 bases). CDR1 SQVTM and CDR2 ANQGSEA come from the germline V gene. The CDR3 has 13 residues. The V and J ends lost 3 bases and 2 bases respectively, with 9 bases between them. CDR3 sequence (DNA): TGCAGCGTTGACTCAGGGCTCACAGATACGCAGTATTTT. Translation: CSVDSGLTDTQYF.

The V call is TRBV5-1, the J call TRBJ1-2, with TRBD1 matching 9 bases. Trimming took 0 bases from V and 5 from J; bases not matched to a gene: 11. CDR3 length: 17 residues. Germline V CDR1 and CDR2: SGHRS, YFSETQ. The CDR3 loop is CASSLVGPGQGDYGYTF. CDR3 nucleotides: TGCGCCAGCAGCTTGGTGGGTCCGGGACAGGGTGATTATGGCTACACCTTC.

The chain couples TRBV5-1 to TRBJ2-7; the match to TRBD2 covers 9 bases. The CDR3 spans 15 residues. Germline CDR1 reads SGHRS; CDR2 reads YFSETQ. Trimming cost V 4 bases and J 1 base; bases outside gene matches: 6. CDR3 nucleotides: TGCGCCAGCAGCAGAACAGCGGGGGGATCCTACGAGCAGTACTTC. Translated, it gives CASSRTAGGSYEQYF.

The chain employs TRBV5-1 and TRBJ2-2, with TRBD2 matching 10 bases. The CDR3 has 16 amino acids. From germline, CDR1 is SGHRS and CDR2 YFSETQ. The V segment lost 0 bases and the J segment 6 bases; nucleotides outside the gene matches: 5. The CDR3 bases are TGCGCCAGCAGCTTGGATCGTCTAGCGGGGGCCGGGGAGCTGTTTTTT. Translation: CASSLDRLAGAGELFF.

The CDR3 region is CASSFNSQETQYF. The CDR3 DNA is TGTGCCAGCAGCTTCAACAGCCAAGAGACCCAGTACTTC. This chain connects TRBV7-9 to TRBJ2-5; no clear D gene. The V end was cut by 3 bases, the J end by 1 base, with 6 bases between. CDR3 length: 13 residues. Germline CDR1 SEHNR, CDR2 FQNEAQ (reference sequence).

V is TRBV12-2 and J is TRBJ2-1; the table names TRBD2, a call not compared with the DNA. TRBV12-2 is labeled a pseudogene. The CDR3 runs to 18 residues. The CDR3 coding sequence is TGTGCAAGTCGCTTAGCGAGATCGGGACTAGCGGGGAAAAATGAGCAGTTCTTC. As protein: CASRLARSGLAGKNEQFF.

The table lists this clone with a few counts. The V call is TRBV18, the J call TRBJ1-6; D unclear. This CDR3 contains 16 residues. V lost 0 bases and J 7 bases, leaving 13 bases between the germline ends. Germline loops: CDR1 KGHSH, CDR2 LQKENI. As DNA, the CDR3 is TGTGCCAGCTCACCACCTTCGCGAGGGCAGAATTCACCCCTCCACTTT. The encoded protein is CASSPPSRGQNSPLHF.

The chain joins TRBV5-5 to TRBJ2-5; maybe TRBD1 (6 bases). Germline CDR1 is SGHKS and CDR2 is YYEKEE (reference sequence). CDR3 length equals 14 residues. Trimming shortened V by 3 bases and J by 5 bases, and 14 bases separated the two germline ends. Here the CDR3 reads CASSSEGGGETQYF. As DNA, the CDR3 is TGTGCCAGCAGCTCTGAAGGGGGTGGCGAGACCCAGTACTTC.

The J gene is TRBJ2-3, the V gene TRBV2, with D perhaps TRBD2 (6 bases). Per the germline V gene, CDR1 is SNHLY and CDR2 is FYNNEI. With 7 bases removed from V and 6 bases from J, the gap between germline ends came to 11 bases. The CDR3 loop spans 12 amino acids. CDR3 DNA: TGTGCCAGCACTATGGCGGGGGATACGCAGTATTTT. Amino acids: CASTMAGDTQYF. Full variable domain (missing parts from reference TRBV2 and TRBJ2-3): EPEVTQTPSHQVTQMGQEVILRCVPISNHLYFYWYRQILGQKVEFLVSFYNNEISEKSEIFDDQFSVERPDGSNFTLKIRSTKLEDSAMYFCASTMAGDTQYFGPGTRLTVL.

V usage is TRBV2 and J usage is TRBJ1-1; D might be TRBD1 (6 bases). With 4 bases removed from V and 4 bases from J, the gap between germline ends came to 10 bases. The CDR3 runs to 13 residues. The germline V gene encodes CDR1 SNHLY and CDR2 FYNNEI. The CDR3 DNA is TGTGCCAGCAGTGGCCGCAGGGGCACTGAAGCTTTCTTT. Its protein product is CASSGRRGTEAFF.

The chain employs TRBV5-6 and TRBJ2-3; TRBD1 agrees at 8 bases. J was trimmed by 5 bases and V by 1 base; bases with no gene match: 6. Germline V gives CDR1 SGHDT, CDR2 YYEEEE. The CDR3 contains 15 residues. DNA for the CDR3: TGTGCCAGCAGCTTGCAAGGACAGGGTAAAGATACGCAGTATTTT. Encoded protein: CASSLQGQGKDTQYF.

The chain is built from TRBV27 and TRBJ2-1, with D possibly being TRBD1 (6 bases). The V end lost 2 bases, the J end lost 1 base, and 9 bases lay between the germline ends. The length of the CDR3 is 15 residues. Per germline, CDR1 MNHEY and CDR2 SMNVEV (reference sequence). CDR3 region: CASSLAGVSYNEQFF. The CDR3 region has the DNA TGTGCCAGCAGTTTAGCAGGGGTGTCCTACAATGAGCAGTTCTTC.

J is TRBJ2-1 and V is TRBV15; D perhaps matches TRBD2 (6 bases). Germline loops: CDR1 LNHNV, CDR2 YYDKDF (reference sequence). With 0 bases removed from V and 15 bases from J, the gap between germline ends came to 12 bases. The CDR3 is 12 amino acids. DNA for the CDR3: TGTGCCACCAGCAGAGAGGCAGGAGGGCCGTTCTTC. Its translation: CATSREAGGPFF.